The 21 T cell receptor beta chains below all came from one sample that was sequenced in a study of cytomegalovirus exposure and HLA in healthy donors. Researchers ran the PCR with 60 Vbeta and 13 Jbeta primers. Repertoires were generated with immunoSEQ multiplex PCR, while TCRdb's copy carries only in-frame clones and drops some. The sample carries 130,000 or so clones, 73% recorded once. The specimen sequenced was PBMCs. These receptors were taken from a middle-aged woman in good health and CMV-seropositive.

This chain connects TRBV19 to TRBJ2-1; a possible D gene is TRBD2 (5 bases). The germline gives CDR1 LNHDA, CDR2 SQIVND (reference sequence). Trimming removed 4 bases from V and 9 bases from J, with 13 bases in between. This CDR3 region has 13 residues. The CDR3 protein is CASSTDLAGEQFF. CDR3 nucleotides: TGTGCCAGTAGTACCGACCTGGCGGGTGAGCAGTTCTTC.

The chain links TRBV9 to TRBJ2-4; 7 nucleotides line up with TRBD2. With 0 bases clipped from V and 7 bases from J, the junction kept 10 bases outside the gene matches. The CDR3 spans 16 residues. Germline V gives CDR1 SGDLS, CDR2 YYNGEE. The CDR3 DNA reads as TGTGCCAGCAGCGTAGGACCCGGCGGGGGAGGGAACATTCAGTACTTC. Its protein is CASSVGPGGGGNIQYF. Combining the CDR3 with reference TRBV9 and TRBJ2-4 gives the whole variable domain DSGVTQTPKHLITATGQRVTLRCSPRSGDLSVYWYQQSLDQGLQFLIQYYNGEERAKGNILERFSAQQFPDLHSELNLSSLELGDSALYFCASSVGPGGGGNIQYFGAGTRLSVL.

V is TRBV9 and J is TRBJ1-2; no clear D gene. There are 14 residues in the CDR3. In germline, CDR1 is SGDLS, CDR2 YYNGEE. V was trimmed by 3 bases and J by 6 bases, leaving 15 bases between them. CDR3 nucleotide sequence: TGTGCCAGCAGCGGGCCAGCGAGAGTCGATGGCTACACCTTC. Its translation is CASSGPARVDGYTF.

The rearrangement uses TRBV2 and TRBJ1-4; 7 positions match TRBD1. J lost 6 bases, V lost 7 bases, and 8 bases had no gene match. This CDR3 is 14 amino acids long. The V gene's germline CDR1 is SNHLY and CDR2 FYNNEI. CDR3 region: CASMRGLGDEKLFF. DNA of the CDR3: TGTGCCAGCATGAGGGGGCTCGGGGATGAAAAACTGTTTTTT.

The V and J genes are TRBV7-8 and TRBJ2-7; D possibly corresponds to TRBD2 (5 bases). The germline V gene has CDR1 SGHVS and CDR2 FQNEAQ. The germline V and J ends were trimmed by 5 bases and 6 bases, with 14 bases remaining between them. The CDR3 consists of 13 residues. The CDR3 DNA reads as TGTGCCAGCAGCCCTGGGGAGACTTCCGAGCAGTACTTC. It specifies CASSPGETSEQYF.

CDR3 loop: CASSEGRLNEQFF. The CDR3 DNA reads as TGTGCCAGCAGTGAAGGGAGACTTAATGAGCAGTTCTTC. The chain couples TRBV2 to TRBJ2-1; D is ambiguous. CDR3 size: 13 residues. From germline, CDR1 is SNHLY and CDR2 FYNNEI. V was clipped by 1 base and J by 7 bases, with 8 bases between them.

The chain carries TRBV30 and TRBJ1-1; 8 bases line up with TRBD1. This CDR3 is built from 13 residues. The V segment lost 5 bases and the J segment 5 bases; nucleotides outside the gene matches: 7. Germline V gene lookup returns CDR1 GTSNPN and CDR2 SVGIG (reference sequence). The CDR3 DNA reads TGTGCCTGGGGGATGCGGACAGGGACTGAAGCTTTCTTT. The encoded protein is CAWGMRTGTEAFF.

This clone appeared once. The chain joins TRBV30 to TRBJ1-5, with D uncertain. CDR3 length: 14 amino acids. Trimming stripped 4 bases from V and 4 bases from J, with 14 bases between. The germline V gene has CDR1 GTSNPN and CDR2 SVGIG (reference sequence). The CDR3 DNA follows: TGTGCCTGGAACGTCCCCCTATCAAATCAGCCCCAGCATTTT. It yields the protein CAWNVPLSNQPQHF.

A single count supports this clone. This chain uses TRBV10-3 with TRBJ2-5, with TRBD1 matching over 9 bases. The V gene end was trimmed by 6 bases and the J gene end by 5 bases; junction bases not matched to a gene: 10. This CDR3 comprises 15 residues. The germline gives CDR1 ENHRY, CDR2 SYGVKD. This chain's CDR3 is CAISREQGAWETQYF. The CDR3 DNA is TGTGCCATCAGCAGAGAACAGGGGGCTTGGGAGACCCAGTACTTC.

The V gene is TRBV25-1, the J gene TRBJ1-1, with no clear D. Germline V gives CDR1 MGHDK, CDR2 SYGVNS. The CDR3 runs 15 residues. Deletions cut 2 bases from V and 4 bases from J, with 14 bases between. CDR3 nucleotide sequence: TGTGCCAGCAGTGAAAGTGGCTCGGCGGGCACTGAAGCTTTCTTT. Translating gives CASSESGSAGTEAFF.

The V gene is TRBV18, the J gene TRBJ1-1; D possibly corresponds to TRBD1 (5 bases). Germline lookup yields CDR1 KGHSH and CDR2 LQKENI. The germline V and J ends were trimmed by 5 bases and 3 bases, with 10 bases remaining between them. The CDR3 consists of 13 residues. The CDR3 loop reads CASSVDTYTEAFF. CDR3 bases: TGTGCCAGCTCAGTGGACACCTACACTGAAGCTTTCTTT.

The chain is built from TRBV19 and TRBJ2-2; 9 bases agree with TRBD2. Germline lookup yields CDR1 LNHDA and CDR2 SQIVND (reference sequence). The trim removed 6 bases at V and 4 bases at J, leaving 6 bases unmatched. This CDR3 contains 15 residues. The CDR3 here is CASSWGLASTGELFF. The CDR3 nucleotides read TGTGCCAGTAGCTGGGGACTAGCAAGCACCGGGGAGCTGTTTTTT.

This chain uses TRBV14 with TRBJ2-5, with a tentative D call TRBD2 (5 bases). CDR1 is SGHDN and CDR2 is FVKESK in the germline V gene. This CDR3 has 14 residues. Deletions cut 2 bases from V and 7 bases from J, with 14 bases between. CDR3 bases: TGTGCCAGCAGCCAAATAAACCCAGCGGCGACCCAGTACTTC. Translated, it gives CASSQINPAATQYF.

DNA for the CDR3: TGTGCCAGCAGTTACGCGGGAAGCACAGATACGCAGTATTTT. As protein: CASSYAGSTDTQYF. The rearrangement links TRBV6-5 to TRBJ2-3; tentative D call: TRBD2 (6 bases). The CDR3 is 14 residues long. CDR1 and CDR2 (germline): MNHEY, SVGAGI. V was shortened by 2 bases and J by 0 bases, with 6 bases between the two germline ends.

The V and J genes are TRBV18 and TRBJ2-5; D gene unclear. Trimming took off 6 bases at V and 1 base at J, with 12 bases between the two ends. This CDR3 is built from 14 residues. Germline loops: CDR1 KGHSH, CDR2 LQKENI. This CDR3 is CASSLSHTQETQYF. CDR3 in DNA: TGTGCCAGCTCCCTTTCGCACACCCAAGAGACCCAGTACTTC.

This clone was detected once. The chain joins TRBV13 to TRBJ2-3; TRBD1 agrees at 10 bases. CDR1 is PRHDT and CDR2 is FYEKMQ in the germline V gene (reference sequence). V lost 5 bases and J lost 3; bases outside the gene matches: 5. CDR3 length: 15 amino acids. As DNA, the CDR3 is TGTGCCAGCAGCACCCGGGACAGGGGAACAGATACGCAGTATTTT. This gives the protein CASSTRDRGTDTQYF. The variable domain in full, with the rest retrieved from reference TRBV13 and TRBJ2-3, is AAGVIQSPRHLIKEKRETATLKCYPIPRHDTVYWYQQGPGQDPQFLISFYEKMQSDKGSIPDRFSAQQFSDYHSELNMSSLELGDSALYFCASSTRDRGTDTQYFGPGTRLTVL.

The chain recombines TRBV5-5 with TRBJ1-2; TRBD1 agrees at 7 bases. V was clipped by 4 bases and J by 1 base; unmatched bases: 7. The germline V gene encodes CDR1 SGHKS and CDR2 YYEKEE (reference sequence). The length of the CDR3 is 15 residues. The CDR3 region is CASSLGTAINYGYTF. The CDR3 region has the DNA TGTGCCAGCAGCCTGGGGACAGCAATTAACTATGGCTACACCTTC.

The gene calls are TRBV6-1 and TRBJ1-2; 7 nucleotides line up with TRBD1. CDR3 length equals 14 residues. Trimming at V came to 4 bases and at J to 4 bases, leaving 6 bases not matched to a gene. CDR1 is MNHNS, CDR2 SASEGT, per germline. In DNA form, the CDR3 reads TGTGCCAGCAGTGGGACAGGTGGCAGCTATGGCTACACCTTC. Protein product: CASSGTGGSYGYTF.

The V and J genes are TRBV6-5 and TRBJ1-5; TRBD1 aligns across 10 bases. CDR1 and CDR2 (germline): MNHEY, SVGAGI. J gave up 7 bases and V 8 bases, and 8 bases lay outside the gene matches. The length of the CDR3 is 14 residues. CDR3 nucleotides: TGTGCCAGCCGAAGACAGGGGGCAGGACAGCCCCAGCATTTT. The encoded protein is CASRRQGAGQPQHF.

The table lists this clone with a count of one. This sequence joins TRBV2 and TRBJ1-5; D is undetermined. This CDR3 contains 13 residues. V gave up 3 bases and J gave up 7 bases, with 10 bases separating them. CDR1 is SNHLY, CDR2 FYNNEI, per germline. For the CDR3, the DNA is TGTGCCAGCAGTGACGGTTTTGAGCAGCCCCAGCATTTT. Translated, it gives CASSDGFEQPQHF.

The chain joins TRBV5-6 to TRBJ2-1; D is unclear. This CDR3 is 14 amino acids long. The ends were cut back, 2 bases at V and 7 bases at J, with 13 bases in the middle. Looked up from germline, CDR1 is SGHDT and CDR2 is YYEEEE. The CDR3 coding sequence is TGTGCCAGCAGCTTTCACAGTGGGTGGAATGAGCAGTTCTTC. This sequence encodes CASSFHSGWNEQFF.